This T cell receptor beta chain was obtained from a study of blood T cell repertoires in COVID-19. Looking at the study overall: Acute and convalescent COVID-19 specimens originated in the United States, Italy and Spain. From T cells, B-cell-depleted T cells, or PBMCs came the material, which was cDNA or gDNA.

Germline V CDR1 and CDR2: MGHRA, YSYEKL. This CDR3 has 18 residues. Trimming took off 4 bases at V and 4 bases at J, with 26 bases between the two ends. One Seattle source followed patients from active infection through their disease course. Original processing methods: Reference gene primer amplification gave estimated nucleated cell counts. The protocol was immunoSEQ multiplex PCR, while the TCRdb copy is restricted to in-frame clones and leaves out a portion. That table supplies the V and J calls and clone size; D and trimming were determined from the DNA. The sample has about 70,000 clones, about 80% seen once.

The TCR comes from a young man with COVID-19, enrolled during active disease. The sequencing sample was made of peripheral blood. This rearrangement joins TRBV4-1 to TRBJ2-7; the D gene is possibly TRBD1 (5 bases). CDR3 protein: CASSRVSSLGVSRYEQYF. DNA of the CDR3: TGCGCCAGCAGCCGAGTTTCGAGTTTAGGGGTCTCTCGGTACGAGCAGTACTTC.